This TCR beta chain was found in a study of blood T cell repertoires in COVID-19. Study as a whole: Researchers got acute and convalescent COVID-19 samples from the United States, Italy and Spain. T cells, B-cell-depleted T cells, or PBMCs provided the cDNA or gDNA that served as material.

This CDR3 is built from 16 residues. CDR1 is ENHRY and CDR2 is SYGVKD in the germline V gene. V was pared by 8 bases and J by 3 bases, with 6 bases of the junction left unmatched. Source study methods: Reference gene primer amplification in the assay estimated nucleated cell counts. Repertoires were generated with immunoSEQ multiplex PCR, while TCRdb's copy carries only in-frame clones and drops some. Clone size and V and J calls were adopted from that table, with D and trimming inferred from the DNA. The sample shows 150,000 to 200,000 clones, just under 80% of them seen only once. This clone turned up a few times.

V gene TRBV10-3 combines with J gene TRBJ2-2; 13 positions agree with TRBD2. Sequencing used peripheral blood. The receptor's source is an elderly woman with active or convalescent COVID-19. In DNA, the CDR3 is TGTGCCATCGGTGGACTAGCGGGGGTGGACACCGGGGAGCTGTTTTTT. This translates into CAIGGLAGVDTGELFF.